This TCR beta chain originates from a study of blood T cells in healthy people across ages. Overall study context: Template switching caught about one barcoded beta molecule for each two T cells. Study-wide results and caveats: TCR beta diversity correlated strongly with naive T cell percentage. The recorded TCR beta diversity per million T cells decreased in a roughly linear manner with age. Expanded clonotype changes were possibly confounded by unknown donor CMV status.

As concerns this clonotype: Its antigen is unknown.

This CDR3 spans 15 amino acids. Trimming pared 1 base from V and 2 bases from J, leaving 14 bases between. Germline CDR1 and CDR2: DFQATT and SNEGSKA (reference sequence). Then a second PCR, running roughly 6 to 11 cycles, was carried out with a sample-barcoded 5' primer and a J-beta primer mix. TCRdb redid the calling of the 5' RACE reads with MiXCR, one entry per CDR3 protein. The sample records fewer than 950,000 distinct CDR3 sequences, 35% to 40% being singletons. The TCR was taken from a man between 18 and 35 years old in good health. The rearrangement joins TRBV20-1 to TRBJ2-5, with D possibly being TRBD1 (5 bases). Sequencing was done on a sample of blood. CDR3 coding DNA: TGCAGTGCTAGAGTCATCCGCAGGGATCAAGAGACCCAGTACTTC. Amino acids: CSARVIRRDQETQYF.